These 2 T cell receptor beta chains were all obtained from the same sample, sequenced in a study of shared clonotypes between healthy human individuals. The method was immunoSEQ multiplex PCR; TCRdb's version includes in-frame clones alone and lacks a portion of them. Altogether approximately 530,000 clones are present, approximately 95% being singletons, with the ten largest covering around 0.067%. Sample: naive CD4+ T cells sorted from blood. Subset: CD45RA+ positively selected. The origin of the receptors is a woman aged 25 to 45 in good health.

The J gene is TRBJ1-4, the V gene TRBV11-2; 12 nucleotides match TRBD1. This CDR3 region has 15 residues. CDR1 and CDR2 from the germline V gene are SGHAT and FQNNGV. With 5 bases clipped from V and 8 bases from J, the junction kept 6 bases outside the gene matches. CDR3 region: CASSPRDRGHEKLFF. The CDR3 nucleotides are TGTGCCAGCAGCCCGCGGGACAGGGGGCACGAAAAACTGTTTTTT.

On this clone: Other DNA sequences within the sample encode an identical CDR3. For the CDR3, the DNA is TGTGCCAGCAGAGTTTCCTACGAGCAGTACTTC. Translation gives CASRVSYEQYF. J is TRBJ2-7 and V is TRBV6-5; no clear D gene. Trimming took off 6 bases at V and 1 base at J, with 4 bases between the two ends. This CDR3 region has 11 residues. Per the germline V gene, CDR1 is MNHEY and CDR2 is SVGAGI.